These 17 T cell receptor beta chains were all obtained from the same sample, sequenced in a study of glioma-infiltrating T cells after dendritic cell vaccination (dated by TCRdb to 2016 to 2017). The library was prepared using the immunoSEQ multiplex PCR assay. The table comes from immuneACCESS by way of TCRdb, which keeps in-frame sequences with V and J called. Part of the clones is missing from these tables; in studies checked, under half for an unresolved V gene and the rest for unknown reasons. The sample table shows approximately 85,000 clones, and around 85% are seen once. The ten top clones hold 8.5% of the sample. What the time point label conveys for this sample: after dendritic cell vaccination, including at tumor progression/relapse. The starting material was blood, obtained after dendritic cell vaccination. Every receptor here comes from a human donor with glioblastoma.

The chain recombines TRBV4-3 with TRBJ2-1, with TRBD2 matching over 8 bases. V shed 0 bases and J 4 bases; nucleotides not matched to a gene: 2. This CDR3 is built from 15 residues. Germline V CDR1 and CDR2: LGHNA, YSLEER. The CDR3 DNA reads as TGCGCCAGCAGCCAAGAACCGGGGGGGTACAATGAGCAGTTCTTC. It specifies CASSQEPGGYNEQFF.

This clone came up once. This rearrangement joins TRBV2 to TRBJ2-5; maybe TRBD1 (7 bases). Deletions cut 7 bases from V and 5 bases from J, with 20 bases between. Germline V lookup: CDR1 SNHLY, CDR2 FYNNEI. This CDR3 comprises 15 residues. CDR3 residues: CASTPWTGSGETQYF. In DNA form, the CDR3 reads TGTGCCAGCACCCCCTGGACAGGTAGCGGTGAGACCCAGTACTTC.

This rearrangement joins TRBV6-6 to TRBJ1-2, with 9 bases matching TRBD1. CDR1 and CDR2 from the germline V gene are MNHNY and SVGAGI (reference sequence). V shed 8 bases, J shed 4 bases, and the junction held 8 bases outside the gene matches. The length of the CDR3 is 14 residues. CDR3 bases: TGTGCCAGCGAGGACAGGGGCAGTGGCTATGGCTACACCTTC. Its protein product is CASEDRGSGYGYTF.

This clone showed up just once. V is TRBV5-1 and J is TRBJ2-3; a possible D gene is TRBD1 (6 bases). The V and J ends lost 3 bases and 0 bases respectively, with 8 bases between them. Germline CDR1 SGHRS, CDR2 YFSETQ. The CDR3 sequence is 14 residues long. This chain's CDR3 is CASSYGQSTDTQYF. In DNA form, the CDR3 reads TGCGCCAGCAGCTACGGACAGAGCACAGATACGCAGTATTTT.

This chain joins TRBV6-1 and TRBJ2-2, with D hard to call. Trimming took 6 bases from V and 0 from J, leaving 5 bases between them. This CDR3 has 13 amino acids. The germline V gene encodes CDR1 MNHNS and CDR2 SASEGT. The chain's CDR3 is CASRHTNTGELFF. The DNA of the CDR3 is TGTGCCAGCAGGCACACGAACACCGGGGAGCTGTTTTTT.

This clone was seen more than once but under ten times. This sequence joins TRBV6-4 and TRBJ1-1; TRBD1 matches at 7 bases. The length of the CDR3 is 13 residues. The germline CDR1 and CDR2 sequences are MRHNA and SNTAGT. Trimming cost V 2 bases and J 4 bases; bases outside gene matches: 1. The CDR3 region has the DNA TGTGCCAGCAGTGACGGGGACAGCACTGAAGCTTTCTTT. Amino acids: CASSDGDSTEAFF.

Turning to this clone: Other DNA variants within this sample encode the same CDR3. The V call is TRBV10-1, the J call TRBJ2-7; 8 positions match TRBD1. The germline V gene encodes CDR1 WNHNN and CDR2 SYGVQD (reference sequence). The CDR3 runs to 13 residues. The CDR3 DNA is TGCGAAACCCCGGGGGACAGGATTTACGAGCAGTACTTC. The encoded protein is CETPGDRIYEQYF.

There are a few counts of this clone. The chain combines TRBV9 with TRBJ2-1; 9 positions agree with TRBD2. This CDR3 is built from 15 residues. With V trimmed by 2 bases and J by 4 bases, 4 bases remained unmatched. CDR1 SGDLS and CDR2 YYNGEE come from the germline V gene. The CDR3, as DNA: TGTGCCAGCAGCGTCCTGACTAGCGGATACAATGAGCAGTTCTTC. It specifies CASSVLTSGYNEQFF.

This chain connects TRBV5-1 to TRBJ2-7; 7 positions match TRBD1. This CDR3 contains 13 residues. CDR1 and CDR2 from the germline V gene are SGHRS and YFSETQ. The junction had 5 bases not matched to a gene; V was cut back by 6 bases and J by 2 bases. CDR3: CASKETGPYEQYF. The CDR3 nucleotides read TGCGCCAGCAAGGAGACAGGGCCCTACGAGCAGTACTTC.

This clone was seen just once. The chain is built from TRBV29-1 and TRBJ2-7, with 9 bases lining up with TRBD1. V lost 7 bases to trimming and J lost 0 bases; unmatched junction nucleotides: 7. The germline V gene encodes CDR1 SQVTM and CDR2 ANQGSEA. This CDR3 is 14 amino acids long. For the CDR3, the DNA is TGCAGCGCTTTAGGACAGGGGAGCTCCTACGAGCAGTACTTC. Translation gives CSALGQGSSYEQYF.

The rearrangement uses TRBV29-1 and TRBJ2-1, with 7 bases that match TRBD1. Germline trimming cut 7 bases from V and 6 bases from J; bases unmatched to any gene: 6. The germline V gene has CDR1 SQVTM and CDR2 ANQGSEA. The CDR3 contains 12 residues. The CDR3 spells CSGIRGSNEQFF. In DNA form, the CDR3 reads TGCAGCGGGATCAGGGGGAGCAATGAGCAGTTCTTC.

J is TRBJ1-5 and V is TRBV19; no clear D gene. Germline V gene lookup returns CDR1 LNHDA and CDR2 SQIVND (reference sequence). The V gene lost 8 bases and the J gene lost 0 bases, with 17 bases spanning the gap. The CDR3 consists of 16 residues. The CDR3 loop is CASLPGFGYSNQPQHF. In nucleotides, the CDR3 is TGTGCCAGTTTACCCGGCTTCGGGTATAGCAATCAGCCCCAGCATTTT.

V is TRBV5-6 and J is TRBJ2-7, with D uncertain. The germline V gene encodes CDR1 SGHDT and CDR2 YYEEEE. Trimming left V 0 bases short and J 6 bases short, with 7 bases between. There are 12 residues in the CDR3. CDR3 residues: CASSLVASEQYF. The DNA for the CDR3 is TGTGCCAGCAGCTTGGTCGCCAGCGAGCAGTACTTC.

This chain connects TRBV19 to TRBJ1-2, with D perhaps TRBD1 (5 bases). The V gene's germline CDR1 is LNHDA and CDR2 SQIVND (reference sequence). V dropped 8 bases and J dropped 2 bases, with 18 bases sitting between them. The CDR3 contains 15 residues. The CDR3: CASATGWGSNYGYTF. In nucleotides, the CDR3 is TGTGCCAGTGCTACAGGATGGGGTTCGAACTATGGCTACACCTTC.

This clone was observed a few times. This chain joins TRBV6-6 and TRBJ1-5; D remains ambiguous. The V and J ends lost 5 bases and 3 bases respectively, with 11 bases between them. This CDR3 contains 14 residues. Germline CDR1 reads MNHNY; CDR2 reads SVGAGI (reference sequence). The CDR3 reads CASSPEGNNQPQHF. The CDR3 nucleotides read TGTGCCAGCAGTCCAGAGGGAAACAATCAGCCCCAGCATTTT.

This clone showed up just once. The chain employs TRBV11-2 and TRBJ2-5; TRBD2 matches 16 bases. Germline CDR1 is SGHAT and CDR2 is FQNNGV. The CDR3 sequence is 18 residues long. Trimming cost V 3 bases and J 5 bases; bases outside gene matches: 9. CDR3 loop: CASSFRGTSGRGGETQYF. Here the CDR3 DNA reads TGTGCCAGCAGCTTCCGAGGGACTAGCGGGAGGGGAGGGGAGACCCAGTACTTC.

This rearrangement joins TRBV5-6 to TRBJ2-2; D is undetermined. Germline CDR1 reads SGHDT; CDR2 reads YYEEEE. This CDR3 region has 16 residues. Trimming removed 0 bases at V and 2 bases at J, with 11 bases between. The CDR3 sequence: CASSLDVGVNTGELFF. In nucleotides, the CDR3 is TGTGCCAGCAGCTTGGATGTAGGAGTTAACACCGGGGAGCTGTTTTTT.